Shown below are 3 T cell receptor beta chains from a single sample sequenced in a study of CD8+ T cells in alopecia areata. Treatment defined: oral pan-JAK inhibitor, 5-10 mg twice daily. Once RNA had been extracted, it was reverse transcribed into cDNA to act as the sequencing template. Using immunoSEQ multiplex PCR, the repertoire was profiled, and TCRdb retains in-frame clones only, with some absent. The sample carries fewer than 110,000 clones, about 60% recorded once. The starting material was CD8+ T cells sorted from blood, obtained between weeks 55 and 65, from a patient treated with tofacitinib. The receptor source for this set is a human donor with alopecia areata.

Only a few counts were recorded for this clone. The chain is built from TRBV27 and TRBJ2-1, with TRBD1 identical over 7 bases. J gave up 0 bases and V 6 bases, and 2 bases lay outside the gene matches. The germline V gene encodes CDR1 MNHEY and CDR2 SMNVEV (reference sequence). The CDR3 contains 14 residues. CDR3 region: CASRRQGSYNEQFF. Written as DNA, the CDR3 is TGTGCCAGCAGACGACAGGGCTCCTACAATGAGCAGTTCTTC.

The table lists this clone with a few counts. V usage is TRBV13 and J usage is TRBJ2-1, with 15 bases aligning to TRBD2. The junction had 8 bases not matched to a gene; V was cut back by 5 bases and J by 6 bases. Germline-derived CDR1 and CDR2 are PRHDT and FYEKMQ (reference sequence). The CDR3 loop spans 17 amino acids. The CDR3 loop reads CASSPRTSGGAFNEQFF. CDR3 sequence (DNA): TGTGCCAGCAGCCCACGGACTAGCGGGGGGGCCTTCAATGAGCAGTTCTTC.

This chain links TRBV21-1 with TRBJ1-1. TRBV21-1 is given as a pseudogene. The CDR3 loop spans 14 amino acids. CDR3 residues: CASSKRRTNTEAFF. The CDR3 coding sequence is TGTGCCAGCAGCAAAAGAAGGACGAACACTGAAGCTTTCTTT.